What follows are 6 T cell receptor beta chains derived from one specimen sequenced in a study of blood T cell repertoires in COVID-19. Using immunoSEQ multiplex PCR, the repertoire was profiled, and TCRdb retains in-frame clones only, with some absent. The sample yields approximately 220,000 clones, around 82% seen once. Sequencing was performed on peripheral blood. Receptors originate from a young woman who had recovered from COVID-19.

V gene TRBV18 combines with J gene TRBJ1-5; D might be TRBD1 (6 bases). The CDR3 consists of 15 residues. V was trimmed by 3 bases and J by 7 bases, leaving 16 bases between them. The germline V gene encodes CDR1 KGHSH and CDR2 LQKENI. The CDR3 DNA sequence: TGTGCCAGCTCACCCGAGGGGGACGGGACACAGCCCCAGCATTTT. Translated: CASSPEGDGTQPQHF.

The V gene is TRBV5-1, the J gene TRBJ2-2; 9 nucleotides agree with TRBD2. Per germline, CDR1 SGHRS and CDR2 YFSETQ. The V and J ends lost 0 bases and 6 bases, in that order; junction bases with no gene match: 9. The CDR3 spans 17 residues. This CDR3 reads CASSLALAGRSPGELFF. DNA for the CDR3: TGCGCCAGCAGCTTGGCCCTAGCGGGACGTTCCCCCGGGGAGCTGTTTTTT.

This clone was picked up a small number of times. The chain carries TRBV5-1 and TRBJ1-6, with TRBD1 matching over 8 bases. Germline V gene sequence: CDR1 SGHRS, CDR2 YFSETQ. Trimming cost V 4 bases and J 8 bases; bases outside gene matches: 5. CDR3 size: 14 residues. This CDR3 reads CASSRGQGYSPLHF. In nucleotides, the CDR3 is TGCGCCAGCAGCCGCGGACAGGGTTATTCACCCCTCCACTTT.

V gene TRBV10-3 combines with J gene TRBJ1-1, with 7 bases matching TRBD1. Germline CDR1 ENHRY, CDR2 SYGVKD. The CDR3 runs 15 residues. V was pared by 3 bases and J by 4 bases, with 8 bases of the junction left unmatched. The CDR3: CAISEGGPGGTEAFF. In DNA, the CDR3 is TGTGCCATCAGTGAAGGGGGCCCAGGGGGCACTGAAGCTTTCTTT.

This clone occurred a few times. The chain recombines TRBV6-5 with TRBJ2-7; 7 bases match TRBD1. In germline, CDR1 is MNHEY, CDR2 SVGAGI. V lost 1 base, J lost 4 bases, and 1 base stayed unmatched. This CDR3 comprises 13 residues. The CDR3 spells CASSYLTGYEQYF. The DNA of the CDR3 is TGTGCCAGCAGTTACTTGACAGGGTACGAGCAGTACTTC.

The rearrangement joins TRBV3-1 (or the pseudogene TRBV3-2) to TRBJ1-1; D gene uncertain. With 4 bases removed from V and 0 bases from J, the gap between germline ends came to 6 bases. Germline values: CDR1 LGHDT, CDR2 YNNKEL (reference sequence). This CDR3 contains 13 residues. The chain's CDR3 is CASSLRVNTEAFF. The CDR3 bases are TGTGCCAGCAGCCTCCGAGTGAACACTGAAGCTTTCTTT.